A selection of T cell receptor beta chains follows, all from one sample in a study of T-cell memory formation after mild COVID-19. From the 5' RACE reads, TCRdb called clonotypes with MiXCR, one entry per CDR3 protein. The sample lists over 500,000 distinct CDR3 sequences; about 18% were seen once. Sequenced: PBMCs or a T cell subset sorted from them (not recorded which). These receptors came from an adult woman who had mild COVID-19 (a few samples of this study predate the infection). Cell type and time point are not known. Each CDR3 is given with its conserved first and last residue.

j_gene,v_gene,CDR3aa
TRBJ2-1,TRBV15,CATSRGPGLAADEQFF
TRBJ2-5,TRBV7-3,CASSPQAAGGPQGTQYF
TRBJ2-7,TRBV24-1,CATSEGHYYEQYF
TRBJ1-1,TRBV7-9,CASIEGRRMNTEAFF
TRBJ2-7,TRBV20-1,CSAADRGYAYEQYF
TRBJ2-7,TRBV6-2/TRBV6-3,CASSYSPSGRNYEQYF
TRBJ1-5,TRBV20-1,CSARPPGRINQPQHF
TRBJ1-2,TRBV19,CASSQPSWEPANYGYTF
TRBJ2-1,TRBV7-2,CASSLDGHEQFF
TRBJ2-7,TRBV7-2,CASSFLAGGPYEQYF
TRBJ1-5,TRBV29-1,CSVLWGNQPQHF
TRBJ2-7,TRBV29-1,CSVTGTGAEQYF
TRBJ2-1,TRBV7-9,CASSSRQGAIYNEQFF
TRBJ1-2,TRBV7-9,CASSRDHSDGYTF
TRBJ2-1,TRBV7-9,CASSTWTGDGEQFF
TRBJ2-7,TRBV29-1,CSVAGTAPYEQYF